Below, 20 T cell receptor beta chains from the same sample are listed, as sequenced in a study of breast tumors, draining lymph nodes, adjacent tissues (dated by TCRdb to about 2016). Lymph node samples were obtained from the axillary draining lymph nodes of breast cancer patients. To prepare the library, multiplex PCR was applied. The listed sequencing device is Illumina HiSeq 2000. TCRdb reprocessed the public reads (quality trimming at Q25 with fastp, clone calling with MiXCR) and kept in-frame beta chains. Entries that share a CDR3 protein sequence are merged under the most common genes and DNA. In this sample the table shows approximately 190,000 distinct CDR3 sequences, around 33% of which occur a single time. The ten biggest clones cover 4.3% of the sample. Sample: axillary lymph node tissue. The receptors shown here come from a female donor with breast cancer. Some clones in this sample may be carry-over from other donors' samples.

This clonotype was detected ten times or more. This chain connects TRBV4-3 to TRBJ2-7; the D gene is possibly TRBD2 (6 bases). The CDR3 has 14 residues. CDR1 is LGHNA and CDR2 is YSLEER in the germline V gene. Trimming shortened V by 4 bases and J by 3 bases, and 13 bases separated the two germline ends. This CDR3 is CASSLARGSYEQYF. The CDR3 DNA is TGCGCCAGCAGCCTCGCCCGGGGGAGCTACGAGCAGTACTTC.

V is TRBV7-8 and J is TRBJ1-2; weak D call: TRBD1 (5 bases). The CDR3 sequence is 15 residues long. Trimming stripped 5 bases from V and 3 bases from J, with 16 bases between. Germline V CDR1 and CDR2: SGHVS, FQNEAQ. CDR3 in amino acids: CASSPWTNEDYGYTF. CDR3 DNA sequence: TGTGCCAGCAGCCCTTGGACAAATGAGGACTATGGCTACACCTTC.

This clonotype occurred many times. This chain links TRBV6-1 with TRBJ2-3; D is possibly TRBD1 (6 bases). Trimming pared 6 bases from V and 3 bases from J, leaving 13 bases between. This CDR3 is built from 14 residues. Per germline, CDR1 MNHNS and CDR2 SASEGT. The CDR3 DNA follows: TGTGCCAGCAGATGGGATAGGGGGACAGATACGCAGTATTTT. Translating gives CASRWDRGTDTQYF.

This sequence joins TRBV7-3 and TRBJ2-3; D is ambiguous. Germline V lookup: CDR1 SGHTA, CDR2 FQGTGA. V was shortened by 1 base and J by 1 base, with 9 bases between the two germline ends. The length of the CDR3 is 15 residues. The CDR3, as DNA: TGTGCCAGCAGCTTAAGGGGTATGGGCACAGATACGCAGTATTTT. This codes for CASSLRGMGTDTQYF.

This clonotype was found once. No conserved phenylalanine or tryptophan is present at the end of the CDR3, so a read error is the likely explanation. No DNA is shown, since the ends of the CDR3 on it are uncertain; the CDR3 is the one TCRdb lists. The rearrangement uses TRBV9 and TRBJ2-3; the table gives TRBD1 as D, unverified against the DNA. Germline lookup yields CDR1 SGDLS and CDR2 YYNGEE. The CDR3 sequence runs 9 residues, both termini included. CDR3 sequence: CASSPTSTG.

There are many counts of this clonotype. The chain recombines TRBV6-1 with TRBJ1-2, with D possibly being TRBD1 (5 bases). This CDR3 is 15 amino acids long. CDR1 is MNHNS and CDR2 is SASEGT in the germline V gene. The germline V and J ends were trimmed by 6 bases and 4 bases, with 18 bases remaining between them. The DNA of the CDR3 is TGTGCCAGCAGCGCCAGGGCCGAGAATCCCTATGGCTACACCTTC. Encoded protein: CASSARAENPYGYTF.

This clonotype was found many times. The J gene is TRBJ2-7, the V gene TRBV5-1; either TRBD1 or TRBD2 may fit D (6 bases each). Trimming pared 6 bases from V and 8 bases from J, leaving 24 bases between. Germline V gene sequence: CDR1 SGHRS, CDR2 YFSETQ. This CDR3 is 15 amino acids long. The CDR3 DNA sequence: TGCGCCAGCACACTTTTTCCGGGGGCTAAGGCGAAGCAGTACTTC. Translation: CASTLFPGAKAKQYF.

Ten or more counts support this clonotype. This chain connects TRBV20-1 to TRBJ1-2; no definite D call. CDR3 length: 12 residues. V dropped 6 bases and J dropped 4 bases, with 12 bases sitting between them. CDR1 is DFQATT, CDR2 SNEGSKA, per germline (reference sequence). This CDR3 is CSATLDVYGYTF. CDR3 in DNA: TGCAGTGCCACCTTAGACGTCTATGGCTACACCTTC.

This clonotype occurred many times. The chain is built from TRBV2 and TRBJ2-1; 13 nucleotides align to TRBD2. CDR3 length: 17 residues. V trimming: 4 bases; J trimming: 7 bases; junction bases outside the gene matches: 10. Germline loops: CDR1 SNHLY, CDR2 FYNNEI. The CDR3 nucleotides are TGTGCCAGCAGTGGGCTTCAACGGACTAGCGGGGGAAATGAGCAGTTCTTC. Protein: CASSGLQRTSGGNEQFF.

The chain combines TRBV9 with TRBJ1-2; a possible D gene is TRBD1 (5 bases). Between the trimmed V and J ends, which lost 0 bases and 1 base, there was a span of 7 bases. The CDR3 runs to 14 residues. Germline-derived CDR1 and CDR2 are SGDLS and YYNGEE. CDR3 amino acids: CASSVVQGNYGYTF. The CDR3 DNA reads TGTGCCAGCAGCGTAGTCCAGGGTAACTATGGCTACACCTTC.

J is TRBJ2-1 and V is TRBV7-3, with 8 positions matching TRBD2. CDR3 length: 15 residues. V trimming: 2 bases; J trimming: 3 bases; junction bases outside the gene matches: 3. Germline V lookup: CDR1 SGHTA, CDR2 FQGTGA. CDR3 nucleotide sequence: TGTGCCAGCAGCTTAGCGGGAGGAATCTACAATGAGCAGTTCTTC. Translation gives CASSLAGGIYNEQFF.

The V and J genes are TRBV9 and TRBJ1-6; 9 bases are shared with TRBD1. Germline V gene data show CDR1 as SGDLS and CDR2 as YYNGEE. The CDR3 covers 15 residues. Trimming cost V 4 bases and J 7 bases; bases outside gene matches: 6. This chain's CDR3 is CASSSGQGCNSPLHF. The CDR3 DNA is TGTGCCAGCAGCTCGGGACAGGGTTGCAATTCACCCCTCCACTTT.

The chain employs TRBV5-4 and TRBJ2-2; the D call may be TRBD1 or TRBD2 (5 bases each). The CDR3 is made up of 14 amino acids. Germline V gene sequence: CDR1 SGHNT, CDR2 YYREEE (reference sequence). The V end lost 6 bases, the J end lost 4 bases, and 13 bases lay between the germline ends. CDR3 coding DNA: TGTGCCAGCACCTGGGACGGGACCACCGGGGAGCTGTTTTTT. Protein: CASTWDGTTGELFF.

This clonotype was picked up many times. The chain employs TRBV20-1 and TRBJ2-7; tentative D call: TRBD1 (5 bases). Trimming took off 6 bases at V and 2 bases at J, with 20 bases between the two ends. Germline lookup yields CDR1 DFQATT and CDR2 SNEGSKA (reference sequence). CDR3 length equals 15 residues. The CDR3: CSAPPVPTVTYEQYF. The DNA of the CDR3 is TGCAGTGCACCCCCCGTCCCGACAGTCACCTACGAGCAGTACTTC.

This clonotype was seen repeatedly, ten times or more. For the CDR3, the DNA is TGTGCCAGCAGCCTAAGTGGGGGTAGCAATCAGCCCCAGCATTTT. It is translated as CASSLSGGSNQPQHF. The chain has TRBV7-8 and TRBJ1-5; tentative D call: TRBD1 (5 bases). The V gene's germline CDR1 is SGHVS and CDR2 FQNEAQ. V was shortened by 5 bases and J by 0 bases, with 11 bases between the two germline ends. This CDR3 comprises 15 residues.

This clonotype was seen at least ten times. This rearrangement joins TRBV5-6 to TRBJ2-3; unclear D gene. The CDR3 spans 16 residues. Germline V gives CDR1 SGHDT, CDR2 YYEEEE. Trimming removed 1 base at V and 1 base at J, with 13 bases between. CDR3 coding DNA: TGTGCCAGCAGCTTGCCTCGACTGGGTGGCACAGATACGCAGTATTTT. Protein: CASSLPRLGGTDTQYF.

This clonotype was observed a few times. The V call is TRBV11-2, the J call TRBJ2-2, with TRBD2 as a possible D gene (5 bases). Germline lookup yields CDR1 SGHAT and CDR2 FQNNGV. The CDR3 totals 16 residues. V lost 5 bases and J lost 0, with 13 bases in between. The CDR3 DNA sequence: TGTGCCAGCAGCCCCTGGGAGACCCCGAACACCGGGGAGCTGTTTTTT. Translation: CASSPWETPNTGELFF.

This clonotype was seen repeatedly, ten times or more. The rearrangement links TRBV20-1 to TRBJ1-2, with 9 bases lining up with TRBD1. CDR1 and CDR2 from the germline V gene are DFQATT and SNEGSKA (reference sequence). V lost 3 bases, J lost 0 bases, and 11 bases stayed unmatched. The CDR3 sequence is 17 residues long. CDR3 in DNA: TGCAGTGCTAGTACCGCGGAGGGGGACAGGGCTAACTATGGCTACACCTTC. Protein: CSASTAEGDRANYGYTF.

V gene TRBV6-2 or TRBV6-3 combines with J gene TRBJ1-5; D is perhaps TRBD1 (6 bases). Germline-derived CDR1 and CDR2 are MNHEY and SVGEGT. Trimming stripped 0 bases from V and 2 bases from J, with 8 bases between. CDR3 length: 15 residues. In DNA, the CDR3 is TGTGCCAGCAGTTACTCAGGGGGAGGCAATCAGCCCCAGCATTTT. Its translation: CASSYSGGGNQPQHF.

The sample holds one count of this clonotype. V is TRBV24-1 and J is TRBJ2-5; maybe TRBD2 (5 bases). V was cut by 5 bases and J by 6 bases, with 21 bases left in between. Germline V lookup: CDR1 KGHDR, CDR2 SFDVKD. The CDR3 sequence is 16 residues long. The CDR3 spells CATSAPVDRAAKTQYF. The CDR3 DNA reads TGTGCCACCAGTGCCCCCGTGGACCGAGCGGCCAAGACCCAGTACTTC.